Listed here are 28 T cell receptor beta chains from one sample, sequenced in a study of T cell repertoires in ileal Crohn's disease. Produced via immunoSEQ multiplex PCR; TCRdb's table is partial and in-frame only. Of over 15,000 clones in the sample, roughly 85% were seen once. The sequenced sample consisted of ileal tissue. These receptors were obtained from an adult with Crohn's disease.

The chain employs TRBV5-1 and TRBJ1-6; weak D call: TRBD1 (5 bases). Germline assignment: CDR1 SGHRS and CDR2 YFSETQ. This CDR3 has 16 residues. V lost 0 bases to trimming and J lost 9 bases, with 16 bases between them. Written as DNA, the CDR3 is TGCGCCAGCAGCTTGGGACCCTCGGGGGGTGGTTCACCCCTCCACTTT. Its translation: CASSLGPSGGGSPLHF. Together with reference TRBV5-1 and TRBJ1-6, the CDR3 gives the full variable domain: KAGVTQTPRYLIKTRGQQVTLSCSPISGHRSVSWYQQTPGQGLQFLFEYFSETQRNKGNFPGRFSGRQFSNSRSEMNVSTLELGDSALYLCASSLGPSGGGSPLHFGNGTRLTVT.

This clone was recorded only once. V and J are TRBV6-5 and TRBJ1-6; maybe TRBD1 (6 bases). Trimming stripped 2 bases from V and 7 bases from J, with 12 bases between. The CDR3 runs to 15 residues. The germline V gene has CDR1 MNHEY and CDR2 SVGAGI. The CDR3 spells CASSYTDSRNSPLHF. The DNA of the CDR3 is TGTGCCAGCAGTTACACGGACAGCCGAAATTCACCCCTCCACTTT.

The chain carries TRBV7-2 and TRBJ1-3; no clear D. Trimming stripped 3 bases from V and 0 bases from J, with 12 bases between. The germline V gene has CDR1 SGHTA and CDR2 FQGNSA. CDR3 length: 16 residues. CDR3 nucleotide sequence: TGTGCCAGCAGCTTGGCGAGAGGGAACTCTGGAAACACCATATATTTT. This sequence encodes CASSLARGNSGNTIYF. Full variable domain (outside the CDR3, taken from reference TRBV7-2 and TRBJ1-3): GAGVSQSPSNKVTEKGKDVELRCDPISGHTALYWYRQSLGQGLEFLIYFQGNSAPDKSGLPSDRFSAERTGGSVSTLTIQRTQQEDSAVYLCASSLARGNSGNTIYFGEGSWLTVV.

This sequence joins TRBV21-1 and TRBJ2-7; whether TRBD2, the table's D call, matches the DNA was not checked. TRBV21-1 represents a pseudogene. This CDR3 comprises 9 residues. As DNA, the CDR3 is TGTGCCGTCAAGAGGAACGAGTACTTC. Its translation: CAVKRNEYF.

This clone came up a few times. V gene TRBV7-9 combines with J gene TRBJ1-1; the match to TRBD1 covers 7 bases. The V segment lost 3 bases and the J segment 6 bases; nucleotides outside the gene matches: 4. Per the germline V gene, CDR1 is SEHNR and CDR2 is FQNEAQ (reference sequence). CDR3 length: 13 amino acids. The CDR3 sequence is CASSFRQGPEAFF. The DNA for the CDR3 is TGTGCCAGCAGCTTCCGACAGGGCCCTGAAGCTTTCTTT.

The chain joins TRBV5-6 to TRBJ1-6, with 8 nucleotides matching TRBD1. Looked up from germline, CDR1 is SGHDT and CDR2 is YYEEEE. CDR3 length equals 16 residues. The V and J ends lost 3 bases and 4 bases, in that order; junction bases with no gene match: 6. The CDR3 region is CASSSGQGLYNSPLHF. Here the CDR3 DNA reads TGTGCCAGCAGCTCCGGACAGGGACTTTATAATTCACCCCTCCACTTT. The full variable domain, in which reference TRBV5-6 and TRBJ1-6 provide the parts outside the CDR3, is DAGVTQSPTHLIKTRGQQVTLRCSPKSGHDTVSWYQQALGQGPQFIFQYYEEEERQRGNFPDRFSGHQFPNYSSELNVNALLLGDSALYLCASSSGQGLYNSPLHFGNGTRLTVT.

The genes are TRBV7-9 and TRBJ1-6, with D unclear. Deletions cut 1 base from V and 7 bases from J, with 5 bases between. The CDR3 has 13 amino acids. Germline CDR1 is SEHNR and CDR2 is FQNEAQ (reference sequence). The CDR3 loop is CASSLDINSPLHF. CDR3 in DNA: TGTGCCAGCAGCTTAGATATCAATTCACCCCTCCACTTT.

This clone was detected only a few times. The genes are TRBV30 and TRBJ2-3; D perhaps matches TRBD2 (7 bases). The V gene's germline CDR1 is GTSNPN and CDR2 SVGIG (reference sequence). Trimming removed 4 bases from V and 3 bases from J, with 11 bases in between. There are 13 residues in the CDR3. The CDR3 is CAWIGGGTDTQYF. The CDR3 DNA reads as TGTGCCTGGATAGGGGGGGGGACAGATACGCAGTATTTT.

This chain connects TRBV29-1 to TRBJ2-2; 9 bases fit TRBD2. This CDR3 contains 15 residues. Trimming removed 3 bases from V and 5 bases from J; junction bases left unmatched: 7. CDR1 is SQVTM, CDR2 ANQGSEA, per germline. The CDR3 nucleotides are TGCAGCGTTGAGTCCGGCGGGGGGGGGACCGGGGAGCTGTTTTTT. It codes for CSVESGGGGTGELFF.

CDR3: CASSRDYLNEQFF. CDR3 DNA sequence: TGTGCCAGCAGCCGGGACTACCTCAATGAGCAGTTCTTC. The chain has TRBV11-2 and TRBJ2-1, with TRBD2 matching 7 bases. Germline V gene data show CDR1 as SGHAT and CDR2 as FQNNGV. The CDR3 is made up of 13 amino acids. V lost 5 bases to trimming and J lost 6 bases; unmatched junction nucleotides: 4.

The chain uses TRBV5-1 and TRBJ1-1, with 8 bases that match TRBD1. This CDR3 has 16 residues. Per germline, CDR1 SGHRS and CDR2 YFSETQ. V lost 2 bases and J lost 5; bases outside the gene matches: 11. Written as DNA, the CDR3 is TGCGCCAGCAGCTTCACAGGGGGGAACAGAGAAACTGAAGCTTTCTTT. This codes for CASSFTGGNRETEAFF.

CDR3 in amino acids: CASSIRSGNTGELFF. The CDR3 bases are TGTGCCAGTAGTATACGCAGTGGGAACACCGGGGAGCTGTTTTTT. The V and J genes are TRBV19 and TRBJ2-2, with D unresolved. CDR3 length: 15 amino acids. Germline values: CDR1 LNHDA, CDR2 SQIVND (reference sequence). The V end lost 2 bases, the J end lost 1 base, and 8 bases lay between the germline ends.

The chain links TRBV7-2 to TRBJ2-7; 11 positions match TRBD2. V shed 5 bases, J shed 3 bases, and the junction held 6 bases outside the gene matches. CDR1 and CDR2 (germline): SGHTA, FQGNSA. The CDR3 length is 15 residues. The chain's CDR3 is CASSLDGLAGYEQYF. Written as DNA, the CDR3 is TGTGCCAGCAGCCTAGACGGACTAGCGGGCTACGAGCAGTACTTC.

The gene calls are TRBV19 and TRBJ1-1; TRBD1 matches at 9 bases. Per germline, CDR1 LNHDA and CDR2 SQIVND (reference sequence). J was trimmed by 1 base and V by 5 bases; bases with no gene match: 2. The CDR3 sequence is 14 residues long. The CDR3 sequence is CASSPGQGNTEAFF. The CDR3 DNA reads TGTGCCAGTAGTCCGGGACAGGGGAACACTGAAGCTTTCTTT.

The chain links TRBV7-9 to TRBJ2-1, with TRBD2 identical over 9 bases. Germline CDR1 is SEHNR and CDR2 is FQNEAQ (reference sequence). The CDR3 consists of 16 residues. Trimming removed 0 bases from V and 4 bases from J; junction bases left unmatched: 4. CDR3 region: CASSLALRGGYNEQFF. The CDR3 coding sequence is TGTGCCAGCAGCTTAGCGTTGCGGGGGGGTTACAATGAGCAGTTCTTC.

The genes are TRBV6-5 and TRBJ1-2, with unresolved D. Germline assignment: CDR1 MNHEY and CDR2 SVGAGI. Trimming cost V 0 bases and J 8 bases, with 10 bases left between them. The CDR3 is made up of 13 amino acids. The CDR3 DNA is TGTGCCAGCAGTTACTCGCGACATCGGGGCTACACCTTC. Translating gives CASSYSRHRGYTF.

The V gene is TRBV11-2, the J gene TRBJ2-1; 8 bases match TRBD2. This CDR3 spans 15 amino acids. The J segment lost 10 bases and the V segment lost 2 bases, leaving 10 bases of the junction unmatched. The V gene's germline CDR1 is SGHAT and CDR2 FQNNGV. The CDR3 loop is CASSLNRPAGDEQFF. The CDR3 DNA is TGTGCCAGCAGCTTAAACCGGCCAGCGGGGGACGAGCAGTTCTTC.

The V and J genes are TRBV5-4 and TRBJ1-1; the match to TRBD1 covers 9 bases. Germline V gene data show CDR1 as SGHNT and CDR2 as YYREEE (reference sequence). The ends lost 4 bases at V and 3 bases at J; junction bases unmatched: 7. This CDR3 spans 15 amino acids. The CDR3 region has the DNA TGTGCCAGCAGCCGTCCCGGGACAGGGTACACTGAAGCTTTCTTT. It is translated as CASSRPGTGYTEAFF. Full variable domain (rest looked up from reference TRBV5-4 and TRBJ1-1): ETGVTQSPTHLIKTRGQQVTLRCSSQSGHNTVSWYQQALGQGPQFIFQYYREEENGRGNFPPRFSGLQFPNYSSELNVNALELDDSALYLCASSRPGTGYTEAFFGQGTRLTVV.

The chain combines TRBV4-3 with TRBJ2-7; tentatively, D is TRBD1 (5 bases). Trimming cost V 1 base and J 4 bases, with 14 bases left between them. This CDR3 has 15 residues. Per the germline V gene, CDR1 is LGHNA and CDR2 is YSLEER. CDR3 DNA: TGCGCCAGCAGCCAAGTTTCCCAAGGGGCTTACGAGCAGTACTTC. Protein: CASSQVSQGAYEQYF.

This clone came up a few times. The chain combines TRBV6-6 with TRBJ1-1; TRBD1 aligns across 8 bases. CDR1 MNHNY and CDR2 SVGAGI come from the germline V gene (reference sequence). J was trimmed by 5 bases and V by 0 bases; bases with no gene match: 8. The CDR3 sequence is 16 residues long. The DNA for the CDR3 is TGTGCCAGCAGTTACTCAGCCAGGGGGCGCGGGACTGAAGCTTTCTTT. This sequence encodes CASSYSARGRGTEAFF.

This clone was seen once. This rearrangement joins TRBV7-3 to TRBJ2-5; TRBD1 aligns across 7 bases. Per the germline V gene, CDR1 is SGHTA and CDR2 is FQGTGA. The V segment lost 5 bases and the J segment 5 bases; nucleotides outside the gene matches: 11. This CDR3 is built from 15 residues. The CDR3 DNA reads as TGTGCCAGCAGCCCACGAGAGGGGGCCGTCGAGACCCAGTACTTC. Encoded protein: CASSPREGAVETQYF.

The rearrangement joins TRBV6-6 to TRBJ2-2; 7 nucleotides align to TRBD1. The CDR3 is 13 amino acids. The junction had 4 bases not matched to a gene; V was cut back by 4 bases and J by 8 bases. Germline loops: CDR1 MNHNY, CDR2 SVGAGI (reference sequence). The chain's CDR3 is CASSSRGYGELFF. The CDR3 coding sequence is TGTGCCAGCAGTTCCAGGGGGTATGGGGAGCTGTTTTTT.

The chain carries TRBV7-8 and TRBJ1-5; 8 bases agree with TRBD1. V was clipped by 5 bases and J by 9 bases; unmatched bases: 6. The germline CDR1 and CDR2 sequences are SGHVS and FQNEAQ. CDR3 length: 13 residues. The CDR3 is CASSVTGARPQHF. Here the CDR3 DNA reads TGTGCCAGCAGCGTGACAGGGGCCCGGCCCCAGCATTTT.

The chain employs TRBV4-1 and TRBJ1-6; the D is unclear. Trimming pared 2 bases from V and 7 bases from J, leaving 18 bases between. Germline loops: CDR1 MGHRA, CDR2 YSYEKL. The CDR3 sequence is 17 residues long. CDR3 coding DNA: TGCGCCAGCAGCCAACATACAGCTACCGAAGCAAATTCACCCCTCCACTTT. This codes for CASSQHTATEANSPLHF.

This clone turned up a few times. For the CDR3, the DNA is TGTGCCAGCAGCTTTGGCGGGGGTTTCTACGAGCAGTACTTC. Its protein is CASSFGGGFYEQYF. The rearrangement uses TRBV7-6 and TRBJ2-7; 7 bases match TRBD2. Germline CDR1 SGHVS, CDR2 FNYEAQ. V shed 3 bases, J shed 3 bases, and the junction held 5 bases outside the gene matches. The CDR3 has 14 residues. Full variable domain (rest looked up from reference TRBV7-6 and TRBJ2-7): GAGVSQSPRYKVTKRGQDVALRCDPISGHVSLYWYRQALGQGPEFLTYFNYEAQQDKSGLPNDRFSAERPEGSISTLTIQRTEQRDSAMYRCASSFGGGFYEQYFGPGTRLTVT.

The genes are TRBV5-5 and TRBJ1-1; 8 bases align to TRBD1. CDR3 size: 16 residues. Per germline, CDR1 SGHKS and CDR2 YYEKEE (reference sequence). With 2 bases clipped from V and 7 bases from J, the junction kept 13 bases outside the gene matches. The CDR3, as DNA: TGTGCCAGCAGCTTTGAACAGGGGGTCCTGGCAGATGAAGCTTTCTTT. It translates to CASSFEQGVLADEAFF.

This clone was detected a few times. The V call is TRBV14, the J call TRBJ1-2; no firm D call. This CDR3 contains 14 residues. Looked up from germline, CDR1 is SGHDN and CDR2 is FVKESK. Trimming took off 3 bases at V and 6 bases at J, with 14 bases between the two ends. The CDR3 region is CASSQVREPNGYTF. CDR3 sequence (DNA): TGTGCCAGCAGCCAGGTTAGAGAACCAAATGGCTACACCTTC. The complete variable domain, with remaining parts taken from reference TRBV14 and TRBJ1-2, reads EAGVTQFPSHSVIEKGQTVTLRCDPISGHDNLYWYRRVMGKEIKFLLHFVKESKQDESGMPNNRFLAERTGGTYSTLKVQPAELEDSGVYFCASSQVREPNGYTFGSGTRLTVV.

This chain joins TRBV18 and TRBJ2-5; weak D call: TRBD1 (6 bases). The J call may be faulty, since TRBJ2-7 better matches the DNA end. The germline CDR1 and CDR2 sequences are KGHSH and LQKENI. CDR3 size: 14 residues. CDR3 sequence: CASSRPGESYEQYF. DNA for the CDR3: TGTGCCAGCTCCCGTCCAGGGGAATCCTACGAGCAGTACTTC.